The present T cell receptor beta chain was sequenced within a study of shared T cell receptors in the human thymus. The protocol was immunoSEQ multiplex PCR, while the TCRdb copy is restricted to in-frame clones and leaves out a portion. The sample holds 500,000 to 850,000 clones, over 75% seen once. Per germline, CDR1 LGHNA and CDR2 YSLEER. This CDR3 is 14 amino acids long. The V gene end was trimmed by 3 bases and the J gene end by 2 bases; junction bases not matched to a gene: 2. This sample was shared with a second study, whose subject was human thymus T cells. That paper adds: Healthy Finnish infants undergoing corrective surgery for congenital heart defects provided the donor material. The study used thymus tissue resected during corrective heart surgery. Usage of V and J genes appeared biased in thymic and blood repertoires. Related research has reported that thymic repertoires overlap highly among unrelated individuals.

The rearrangement joins TRBV4-3 to TRBJ2-5, with TRBD1 matching 8 bases. The receptor was derived from a boy under three years old with a congenital heart defect. Sequencing was carried out using thymocytes. CDR3 loop: CASSQGTGQETQYF. In DNA form, the CDR3 reads TGCGCCAGCAGCCAGGGGACAGGACAAGAGACCCAGTACTTC.